The present T cell receptor (beta chain) was sequenced within a study of CD8 T cells in ankylosing spondylitis. Study results and caveats: About 8 highly homologous variants formed a TCR beta motif that appeared characteristic of ankylosing spondylitis blood. Relatively rare in peripheral blood, disease-linked clones were also CD8+. Disease-linked clones reportedly concentrated significantly in matched ankylosing spondylitis synovial fluid. Certain motif variants had earlier been reported in reactive arthritis synovial fluid and blood.

CDR1 is MNHEY and CDR2 is SMNVEV in the germline V gene (reference sequence). Trimming cost V 8 bases and J 2 bases; bases outside gene matches: 8. This CDR3 spans 16 amino acids. This clonotype was detected a few times. Its antigen is not identified. The TCR beta libraries were generated through quantitative 5'-RACE incorporating molecular barcodes. TCRdb re-called the 5' RACE reads through MiXCR, storing one row per CDR3 protein. The repertoire has 470,000 or so distinct CDR3 sequences, 20% to 30% of them found once; the top ten carry about 0.92%. The specimen sequenced was blood, either unsorted or a sorted T cell fraction (not recorded which). This clonotype was obtained from a male donor with ankylosing spondylitis. The rearrangement uses TRBV27 and TRBJ2-2, with TRBD2 matching over 10 bases. CDR3 amino acids: CASGPGLAANTGELFF. For the CDR3, the DNA is TGTGCCAGCGGCCCCGGACTAGCGGCCAACACCGGGGAGCTGTTTTTT.